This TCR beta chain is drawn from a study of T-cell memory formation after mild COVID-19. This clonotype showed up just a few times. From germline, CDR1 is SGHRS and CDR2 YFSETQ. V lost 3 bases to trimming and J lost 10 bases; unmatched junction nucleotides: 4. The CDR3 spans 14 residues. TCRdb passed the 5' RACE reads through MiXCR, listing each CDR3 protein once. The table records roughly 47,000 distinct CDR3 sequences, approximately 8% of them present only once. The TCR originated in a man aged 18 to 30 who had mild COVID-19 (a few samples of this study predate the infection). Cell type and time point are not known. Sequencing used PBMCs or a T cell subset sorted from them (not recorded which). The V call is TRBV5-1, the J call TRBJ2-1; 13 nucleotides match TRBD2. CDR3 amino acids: CASSSTSGGAEQFF. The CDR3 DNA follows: TGCGCCAGCAGCTCTACTAGCGGGGGGGCAGAGCAGTTCTTC. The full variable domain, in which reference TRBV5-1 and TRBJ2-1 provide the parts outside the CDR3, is KAGVTQTPRYLIKTRGQQVTLSCSPISGHRSVSWYQQTPGQGLQFLFEYFSETQRNKGNFPGRFSGRQFSNSRSEMNVSTLELGDSALYLCASSSTSGGAEQFFGPGTRLTVL.